The next 3 T cell receptor beta chains were all read from a single sample in a study of blood T cell repertoires in COVID-19. Generated by immunoSEQ multiplex PCR, the TCRdb table keeps only in-frame clones and is missing some. The sample holds around 97,000 clones, approximately 90% seen once. The specimen was peripheral blood. The source of these receptors is a man aged 45-60 years in a cohort sampled during active COVID-19.

A few counts support this clone. The chain uses TRBV5-6 and TRBJ2-5; possibly TRBD2 for D (5 bases). From germline, CDR1 is SGHDT and CDR2 YYEEEE. Trimming removed 4 bases at V and 2 bases at J, with 12 bases between. The length of the CDR3 is 14 residues. The CDR3 region has the DNA TGTGCCAGCAGCCTTCGTCGGGGACAAGAGACCCAGTACTTC. Amino acid sequence: CASSLRRGQETQYF.

The chain links TRBV6-6 to TRBJ2-3, with a tentative D call TRBD2 (5 bases). The germline CDR1 and CDR2 sequences are MNHNY and SVGAGI (reference sequence). V shed 2 bases and J shed 5 bases, with 14 bases lying between them. This CDR3 is built from 15 residues. CDR3 sequence (DNA): TGTGCCAGCAGTTACAGCGGCGGGTGGGGAGATACGCAGTATTTT. Its translation: CASSYSGGWGDTQYF.

V is TRBV25-1 and J is TRBJ2-3; the match to TRBD2 covers 12 bases. The CDR3 extends over 16 amino acids. Trimming at V came to 5 bases and at J to 7 bases, leaving 10 bases not matched to a gene. CDR1 and CDR2 (germline): MGHDK, SYGVNS. This chain's CDR3 is CASSPLASGGANTQYF. The CDR3 coding sequence is TGTGCCAGCAGTCCACTCGCTAGCGGGGGGGCAAATACGCAGTATTTT.